The entry below describes one T cell receptor (beta chain). The CDR3 extends over 17 amino acids. The germline V and J ends were trimmed by 6 bases and 1 base, with 18 bases remaining between them. CDR1 MDHEN and CDR2 SYDVKM come from the germline V gene. The data originate from a study of control samples from healthy donors and cancer patients. Sequencing used immunoSEQ multiplex PCR; TCRdb keeps in-frame clones, though not all of them. The repertoire holds some 120,000 clones, with 93% as singletons. The chain links TRBV28 to TRBJ2-2; a weak D match, TRBD2 (6 bases). This sequence was found in a man younger than 45 in good health. What was sequenced was blood. CDR3 in amino acids: CASRPGTALRNTGELFF. DNA for the CDR3: TGTGCCAGCAGACCCGGGACTGCCTTACGGAACACCGGGGAGCTGTTTTTT. The variable domain in full, with the rest retrieved from reference TRBV28 and TRBJ2-2, is DVKVTQSSRYLVKRTGEKVFLECVQDMDHENMFWYRQDPGLGLRLIYFSYDVKMKEKGDIPEGYSVSREKKERFSLILESASTNQTSMYLCASRPGTALRNTGELFFGEGSRLTVL.